Shown below are 19 T cell receptor beta chains from a single sample sequenced in a study of blood T cell repertoires in COVID-19. The table came from immunoSEQ multiplex PCR; TCRdb's copy has only in-frame clones and leaves some out. The data contain 250,000 to 300,000 clones, about 88% of them singletons. The material sequenced was PBMCs or T cells enriched from blood (not recorded which). These receptors all stem from a woman aged 45-59 years who had been exposed to COVID-19.

The V call is TRBV27, the J call TRBJ1-1; the D is unclear. Trimming cost V 6 bases and J 0 bases, with 8 bases left between them. Germline loops: CDR1 MNHEY, CDR2 SMNVEV (reference sequence). The CDR3 consists of 13 residues. CDR3 bases: TGTGCCAGCAGCTACGGGATGAACACTGAAGCTTTCTTT. Amino acids: CASSYGMNTEAFF.

The V and J genes are TRBV3-1 (or the pseudogene TRBV3-2) and TRBJ1-4; D gene ambiguous. V lost 3 bases and J lost 8, with 13 bases in between. The CDR3 spans 14 residues. Germline V gene sequence: CDR1 LGHDT, CDR2 YNNKEL (reference sequence). The CDR3 here is CASSQGRKKEKLFF. CDR3 nucleotides: TGTGCCAGCAGCCAGGGCCGGAAAAAAGAAAAACTGTTTTTT.

The CDR3 sequence is CASSYGHIAGGRNEQFF. CDR3 nucleotide sequence: TGTGCCAGCAGCTATGGGCATATAGCGGGGGGGCGTAATGAGCAGTTCTTC. This chain uses TRBV7-8 with TRBJ2-1; TRBD2 matches 11 bases. The germline gives CDR1 SGHVS, CDR2 FQNEAQ. There are 17 residues in the CDR3. V lost 4 bases and J lost 7; bases outside the gene matches: 12. The variable domain in full, completed from reference TRBV7-8 and TRBJ2-1, reads GAGVSQSPRYKVAKRGQDVALRCDPISGHVSLFWYQQALGQGPEFLTYFQNEAQLDKSGLPSDRFFAERPEGSVSTLKIQRTQQEDSAVYLCASSYGHIAGGRNEQFFGPGTRLTVL.

The chain joins TRBV27 to TRBJ1-6; unclear D gene. CDR3 length: 16 residues. The V and J ends lost 0 bases and 4 bases respectively, with 10 bases between them. CDR1 and CDR2 from the germline V gene are MNHEY and SMNVEV (reference sequence). This CDR3 is CASSLSRSSYNSPLHF. CDR3 coding DNA: TGTGCCAGCAGTTTATCGAGGTCGTCGTATAATTCACCCCTCCACTTT.

The chain couples TRBV9 to TRBJ2-3, with D possibly matching TRBD1 (6 bases). V lost 0 bases to trimming and J lost 3 bases, with 8 bases between them. This CDR3 has 14 residues. Germline V lookup: CDR1 SGDLS, CDR2 YYNGEE. The DNA of the CDR3 is TGTGCCAGCAGCGTAGTAGGGGGTACAGATACGCAGTATTTT. As protein: CASSVVGGTDTQYF.

The J gene is TRBJ1-2, the V gene TRBV3-1 (or the pseudogene TRBV3-2); D perhaps matches TRBD1 (6 bases). This CDR3 has 14 amino acids. Trimming removed 5 bases at V and 5 bases at J, with 15 bases between. The germline gives CDR1 LGHDT, CDR2 YNNKEL (reference sequence). CDR3 nucleotides: TGTGCCAGCAGCGAGGGCCAGGGGTTGTATGGCTACACCTTC. Its translation is CASSEGQGLYGYTF.

The chain carries TRBV6-5 and TRBJ1-5; D might be TRBD1 (5 bases). V lost 7 bases and J lost 3, with 16 bases in between. The germline gives CDR1 MNHEY, CDR2 SVGAGI. This CDR3 region has 15 residues. DNA of the CDR3: TGTGCCAGCACCAGAGCGGGGGGATCCAATCAGCCCCAGCATTTT. Protein product: CASTRAGGSNQPQHF.

V usage is TRBV5-8 and J usage is TRBJ1-1, with D possibly matching TRBD1 (6 bases). The germline CDR1 and CDR2 sequences are SGHTS and YDEGEE. Trimming took off 3 bases at V and 0 bases at J, with 15 bases between the two ends. This CDR3 comprises 16 residues. CDR3 DNA sequence: TGTGCCAGCAGCTCTACAGGGCCCGTCATGAACACTGAAGCTTTCTTT. Translating gives CASSSTGPVMNTEAFF.

The chain carries TRBV19 and TRBJ1-2, with D possibly matching TRBD1 (5 bases). Germline V lookup: CDR1 LNHDA, CDR2 SQIVND (reference sequence). V dropped 7 bases and J dropped 0 bases, with 15 bases sitting between them. The CDR3 is 15 amino acids. The CDR3 region has the DNA TGTGCCAGTAAATCGGGGGAATTAGCTAACTATGGCTACACCTTC. This translates into CASKSGELANYGYTF.

To note about this clone: This sample includes further DNA sequences coding for the same CDR3. The V and J genes are TRBV5-1 and TRBJ2-1, with 7 bases aligning to TRBD2. Germline V gene data show CDR1 as SGHRS and CDR2 as YFSETQ. V shed 4 bases and J 0 bases; nucleotides not matched to a gene: 1. The CDR3 loop spans 14 amino acids. CDR3 sequence reads: CASSGGGSYNEQFF. CDR3 DNA sequence: TGCGCCAGCAGCGGCGGGGGCTCCTACAATGAGCAGTTCTTC.

This chain joins TRBV29-1 and TRBJ2-7; no firm D call. Germline-derived CDR1 and CDR2 are SQVTM and ANQGSEA. The germline V and J ends were trimmed by 7 bases and 3 bases, with 10 bases remaining between them. This CDR3 region has 11 residues. Written as DNA, the CDR3 is TGCAGCGCCCACAACAGCTACGAGCAGTACTTC. It is translated as CSAHNSYEQYF.

This clone was observed at least ten times. The rearrangement joins TRBV5-1 to TRBJ2-7; TRBD1 matches 8 bases. The germline V gene encodes CDR1 SGHRS and CDR2 YFSETQ. CDR3 length equals 15 residues. J gave up 2 bases and V 1 base, and 5 bases lay outside the gene matches. CDR3 protein: CASSLSTGVAYEQYF. CDR3 bases: TGCGCCAGCAGCTTGTCGACAGGGGTTGCCTACGAGCAGTACTTC.

The J gene is TRBJ1-1, the V gene TRBV18; 9 nucleotides align to TRBD1. This CDR3 spans 14 amino acids. The ends lost 5 bases at V and 1 base at J; junction bases unmatched: 2. Germline assignment: CDR1 KGHSH and CDR2 LQKENI. CDR3 protein: CASSGTGTNTEAFF. CDR3 nucleotide sequence: TGTGCCAGCTCAGGGACAGGGACGAACACTGAAGCTTTCTTT.

V and J are TRBV12-3 or TRBV12-4 and TRBJ2-1; D is uncertain. CDR3 length: 13 amino acids. Trimming cost V 6 bases and J 5 bases, with 11 bases left between them. This CDR3 reads CASSFVPHNEQFF. The CDR3 region has the DNA TGTGCCAGCAGCTTCGTCCCTCACAATGAGCAGTTCTTC.

This clone showed up just once. The CDR3 DNA sequence: TGTGCCAGCAGCTCGGGACAGCAGTCCACCACAGATACGCAGTATTTT. Its translation is CASSSGQQSTTDTQYF. V is TRBV11-3 and J is TRBJ2-3; 7 bases fit TRBD1. This CDR3 contains 16 residues. Germline-derived CDR1 and CDR2 are SGHNT and YENEEA. V lost 4 bases, J lost 2 bases, and 9 bases stayed unmatched.

The chain links TRBV3-1 (or the pseudogene TRBV3-2) to TRBJ2-2; D perhaps matches TRBD2 (6 bases). V lost 4 bases to trimming and J lost 7 bases, with 13 bases between them. This CDR3 has 14 amino acids. Germline V CDR1 and CDR2: LGHDT, YNNKEL (reference sequence). This chain's CDR3 is CASSRRGVVGELFF. The CDR3 DNA reads as TGTGCCAGCAGCCGTCGCGGGGTGGTCGGGGAGCTGTTTTTT.

This chain links TRBV5-4 with TRBJ2-5; TRBD2 aligns across 10 bases. The V segment lost 4 bases and the J segment 7 bases; nucleotides outside the gene matches: 7. This CDR3 has 14 residues. Germline-derived CDR1 and CDR2 are SGHNT and YYREEE (reference sequence). The CDR3 DNA follows: TGTGCCAGCAGCGCGAGCGGGGGGGCAGTGACCCAGTACTTC. Translating it yields CASSASGGAVTQYF.

The rearrangement uses TRBV10-3 and TRBJ1-2; no clear D gene. This CDR3 has 17 residues. Per the germline V gene, CDR1 is ENHRY and CDR2 is SYGVKD. V lost 3 bases, J lost 0 bases, and 17 bases lay in between. CDR3 loop: CAISDSTGRVPNYGYTF. CDR3 DNA sequence: TGTGCCATCAGTGATTCGACGGGGAGAGTCCCTAACTATGGCTACACCTTC.

V and J are TRBV14 and TRBJ2-7, with D possibly TRBD2 on 5 matching bases. The V end lost 3 bases, the J end lost 3 bases, and 12 bases lay between the germline ends. CDR1 and CDR2 from the germline V gene are SGHDN and FVKESK. CDR3 length equals 14 residues. CDR3 sequence: CASSQRTGNYEQYF. CDR3 DNA sequence: TGTGCCAGCAGCCAGCGGACTGGCAACTACGAGCAGTACTTC.